This record concerns one TCR beta chain sequence. Its target is not known. The data were taken from a study of CD8 T cells in ankylosing spondylitis. General study points: Past studies reported some motif variants in reactive arthritis synovial fluid and blood. Fewer than 10 highly homologous variants formed a TCR beta motif that appeared characteristic of ankylosing spondylitis blood. CD8+ cells made up the disease-linked clones, which were relatively rare in peripheral blood.

Germline loops: CDR1 SGHVS, CDR2 FQNEAQ. The ends were cut back, 2 bases at V and 2 bases at J, with 19 bases in the middle. This CDR3 comprises 18 residues. In TCRdb, the 5' RACE reads were re-called with MiXCR into one record per CDR3 protein. The sample comprises 700,000 to 1,000,000 distinct CDR3 sequences, 10% to 15% of which are singletons, and approximately 0.46% rests with the top ten. The receptor was isolated from a male donor with ankylosing spondylitis. The genes are TRBV7-8 and TRBJ1-5; weak D call: TRBD1 (6 bases). The sequenced sample consisted of blood, either unsorted or a sorted T cell fraction (not recorded which). CDR3 bases: TGTGCCAGCAGCTTATGTTACAGGGCGGGAAATTGCAATCAGCCCCAGCATTTT. Translated: CASSLCYRAGNCNQPQHF.